Below, 19 T cell receptor beta chains from the same sample are listed, as sequenced in a study of control samples from healthy donors and cancer patients. Method: immunoSEQ multiplex PCR; TCRdb's copy keeps in-frame clones and lacks some. The table has about 120,000 clones, 90% to 95% seen once. Sequenced: blood. The receptors derive from a young woman in good health.

In this sample, this clone is medium-sized. V gene TRBV27 combines with J gene TRBJ2-7; 8 nucleotides line up with TRBD2. Germline lookup yields CDR1 MNHEY and CDR2 SMNVEV (reference sequence). V gave up 6 bases and J gave up 0 bases; unmatched junction bases: 7. The CDR3 totals 15 residues. The CDR3 DNA reads as TGTGCCAGCAGGAGGGTGGCGGGGGGCTCCTACGAGCAGTACTTC. Amino acids: CASRRVAGGSYEQYF.

This clone was detected a few times. As DNA, the CDR3 is TGCGGGGCCGGTTACTCCTACGAGCAGTACTTC. As protein: CGAGYSYEQYF. The chain couples TRBV20-1 to TRBJ2-7; D may be TRBD1 (5 bases). CDR3 length equals 11 residues. The germline V gene encodes CDR1 DFQATT and CDR2 SNEGSKA (reference sequence).

The J gene is TRBJ2-3, the V gene TRBV24-1; a possible D gene is TRBD2 (5 bases). CDR3 length: 15 amino acids. Germline assignment: CDR1 KGHDR and CDR2 SFDVKD. V lost 3 bases and J lost 7, with 16 bases in between. CDR3 nucleotides: TGTGCCACCAGTGATCCAGGACGAGGGATCCATACGCAGTATTTT. Protein sequence: CATSDPGRGIHTQYF.

The chain combines TRBV19 with TRBJ1-4; D call uncertain. The CDR3 consists of 15 residues. Germline V gene lookup returns CDR1 LNHDA and CDR2 SQIVND (reference sequence). V lost 7 bases and J 7 bases, leaving 19 bases between the germline ends. The CDR3 loop reads CASNPSGSSSEKLFF. In nucleotides, the CDR3 is TGTGCCAGTAACCCAAGTGGGTCCTCATCTGAAAAACTGTTTTTT.

The rearrangement links TRBV4-3 to TRBJ2-7; possibly TRBD1 for D (5 bases). V was pared by 3 bases and J by 3 bases, with 15 bases between. The CDR3 is made up of 15 amino acids. The V gene's germline CDR1 is LGHNA and CDR2 YSLEER. CDR3 DNA: TGCGCCAGCAGCCATAGACTGGGGCAGGTCTACGAGCAGTACTTC. Translating it yields CASSHRLGQVYEQYF.

This clone showed up just a few times. The chain employs TRBV4-3 and TRBJ1-1; 9 bases align to TRBD1. This CDR3 contains 16 residues. Unmatched junction bases numbered 7, after V lost 4 bases and J lost 1 base. Germline V gives CDR1 LGHNA, CDR2 YSLEER. CDR3 loop: CASSRDRGRTNTEAFF. Here the CDR3 DNA reads TGCGCCAGCAGCCGAGACAGGGGGAGGACGAACACTGAAGCTTTCTTT.

The CDR3 spells CASSLSNGNNEQFF. CDR3 DNA: TGTGCCAGCAGCTTATCTAACGGCAACAATGAGCAGTTCTTC. This sequence joins TRBV7-3 and TRBJ2-1; D gene uncertain. The germline CDR1 and CDR2 sequences are SGHTA and FQGTGA. V was cut by 2 bases and J by 5 bases, with 10 bases left in between. The CDR3 runs to 14 residues.

As to this clone: Other DNA variants within this sample encode the same CDR3. This sequence joins TRBV7-8 and TRBJ1-5; a weak D match, TRBD1 (6 bases). Per the germline V gene, CDR1 is SGHVS and CDR2 is FQNEAQ. Trimming removed 0 bases at V and 7 bases at J, with 19 bases between. This CDR3 has 17 amino acids. The DNA for the CDR3 is TGTGCCAGCAGCTTAGCCCGCATAGGGGGGTGGGGGCAGCCCCAGCATTTT. Its protein is CASSLARIGGWGQPQHF.

The chain carries TRBV7-9 and TRBJ1-2; 7 bases match TRBD1. Germline V gene sequence: CDR1 SEHNR, CDR2 FQNEAQ (reference sequence). The CDR3 spans 13 residues. V lost 5 bases to trimming and J lost 8 bases; unmatched junction nucleotides: 8. This CDR3 is CASSVQGVGGYTF. CDR3 DNA sequence: TGTGCCAGCAGCGTCCAGGGGGTGGGAGGCTACACCTTC.

This clone is a singleton in its sample. This rearrangement joins TRBV25-1 to TRBJ1-4, with D possibly matching TRBD1 (5 bases). The CDR3 contains 15 residues. Per germline, CDR1 MGHDK and CDR2 SYGVNS. Between the trimmed V and J ends, which lost 4 bases and 8 bases, there was a span of 17 bases. CDR3 region: CASSGSGAPDEKLFF. The CDR3 coding sequence is TGTGCCAGCAGTGGCTCCGGGGCCCCGGACGAAAAACTGTTTTTT.

This chain uses TRBV28 with TRBJ1-1; TRBD1 might be the D (6 bases). Per germline, CDR1 MDHEN and CDR2 SYDVKM. The CDR3 contains 12 residues. V lost 7 bases to trimming and J lost 7 bases, with 13 bases between them. Here the CDR3 DNA reads TGTGCCAGCACCCGGGACAATGATGAAGCTTTCTTT. This encodes CASTRDNDEAFF.

V and J are TRBV30 and TRBJ1-1, with a possible D match to TRBD1 (5 bases). Germline CDR1 and CDR2: GTSNPN and SVGIG (reference sequence). This CDR3 has 13 amino acids. Deletions cut 3 bases from V and 2 bases from J, with 10 bases between. The CDR3 region is CAWRARVNTEAFF. In nucleotides, the CDR3 is TGTGCCTGGAGAGCCAGGGTTAACACTGAAGCTTTCTTT.

The chain combines TRBV5-5 with TRBJ2-2, with D uncertain. V was trimmed by 0 bases and J by 3 bases, leaving 9 bases between them. This CDR3 comprises 15 residues. Germline CDR1 reads SGHKS; CDR2 reads YYEKEE (reference sequence). Here the CDR3 DNA reads TGTGCCAGCAGCTTGGCACCCTATGACACCGGGGAGCTGTTTTTT. This sequence encodes CASSLAPYDTGELFF.

V usage is TRBV28 and J usage is TRBJ2-2; 10 bases match TRBD2. This CDR3 has 15 residues. Per germline, CDR1 MDHEN and CDR2 SYDVKM. The V segment lost 2 bases and the J segment 6 bases; nucleotides outside the gene matches: 3. The DNA of the CDR3 is TGTGCCAGCAGTTTAACTAGCGGGACGGCCGGGGAGCTGTTTTTT. The encoded protein is CASSLTSGTAGELFF.

The rearrangement links TRBV10-3 to TRBJ2-3; 7 positions match TRBD1. Germline values: CDR1 ENHRY, CDR2 SYGVKD. This CDR3 has 15 amino acids. V shed 0 bases, J shed 1 base, and the junction held 1 base outside the gene matches. CDR3 DNA: TGTGCCATCAGTGAGTCGCAGGGGGGCACAGATACGCAGTATTTT. Amino acids: CAISESQGGTDTQYF.

This clone was recorded once. The chain carries TRBV18 and TRBJ2-5; D could derive from TRBD1 or TRBD2 (5 bases each). Trimming stripped 0 bases from V and 0 bases from J, with 14 bases between. The CDR3 loop spans 17 amino acids. Per germline, CDR1 KGHSH and CDR2 LQKENI. For the CDR3, the DNA is TGTGCCAGCTCACCACCCTACGGGACCGCGTACCAAGAGACCCAGTACTTC. Translated, it gives CASSPPYGTAYQETQYF.

The chain is built from TRBV7-2 and TRBJ1-4, with D tentatively TRBD1 (5 bases). The germline V and J ends were trimmed by 1 base and 7 bases, with 13 bases remaining between them. Germline values: CDR1 SGHTA, CDR2 FQGNSA. This CDR3 region has 15 residues. The CDR3 DNA reads as TGTGCCAGCAGCTTAGTCTCGGGGGGTCGTGAAAAACTGTTTTTT. Translated: CASSLVSGGREKLFF.

J is TRBJ2-3 and V is TRBV7-2; perhaps TRBD2 as D (5 bases). V lost 1 base and J 2 bases, leaving 10 bases between the germline ends. Germline CDR1 SGHTA, CDR2 FQGNSA. This CDR3 contains 15 residues. CDR3 in amino acids: CASSLDLATTDTQYF. CDR3 nucleotides: TGTGCCAGCAGCTTAGATCTAGCAACCACAGATACGCAGTATTTT.

V and J are TRBV19 and TRBJ1-2; D not certain. V lost 7 bases and J 2 bases, leaving 17 bases between the germline ends. Germline CDR1 and CDR2: LNHDA and SQIVND (reference sequence). The CDR3 loop spans 15 amino acids. This chain's CDR3 is CASIPQGRGNYGYTF. In nucleotides, the CDR3 is TGTGCCAGTATCCCCCAAGGCAGAGGAAACTATGGCTACACCTTC. Based on the CDR3 plus reference TRBV19 and TRBJ1-2, the full variable domain is DGGITQSPKYLFRKEGQNVTLSCEQNLNHDAMYWYRQDPGQGLRLIYYSQIVNDFQKGDIAEGYSVSREKKESFPLTVTSAQKNPTAFYLCASIPQGRGNYGYTFGSGTRLTVV.